This T cell receptor (beta chain) was found in a study of CD8+ T cells in alopecia areata. As for the study in general: Oral tofacitinib (5 to 10 mg twice daily) was administered to treated patients. Study findings and constraints: Sequences from scalp samples also cover resident alphabeta T cells of normal skin. Researchers reported that TCR sharing among patients proved less clear than in mice, possibly HLA-linked.

Sequencing used cDNA as its template, made by extracting RNA and reverse transcribing it. TCRdb's table, derived via immunoSEQ multiplex PCR, lists solely in-frame clones and lacks some. The table includes approximately 59,000 clones, 40% to 50% detected once. This clone was seen just once. The target antigen is unknown. At one end the junction does not follow the germline gene, possibly because of a read error. The CDR3 is 12 residues long. CDR1 is SGHAT and CDR2 is FQNNGV in the germline V gene. Lesional scalp punch biopsies and peripheral blood came from alopecia areata patients. This chain connects TRBV11-2 to TRBJ2-5; D is ambiguous. The clonotype was recovered from a human donor with alopecia areata. This specimen was CD8+ T cells sorted from blood, taken at week 0. CDR3 nucleotides: TGTGCCAGCAGCTCCCCACGGTCGGGCACCCACTTC. This codes for CASSSPRSGTHF.